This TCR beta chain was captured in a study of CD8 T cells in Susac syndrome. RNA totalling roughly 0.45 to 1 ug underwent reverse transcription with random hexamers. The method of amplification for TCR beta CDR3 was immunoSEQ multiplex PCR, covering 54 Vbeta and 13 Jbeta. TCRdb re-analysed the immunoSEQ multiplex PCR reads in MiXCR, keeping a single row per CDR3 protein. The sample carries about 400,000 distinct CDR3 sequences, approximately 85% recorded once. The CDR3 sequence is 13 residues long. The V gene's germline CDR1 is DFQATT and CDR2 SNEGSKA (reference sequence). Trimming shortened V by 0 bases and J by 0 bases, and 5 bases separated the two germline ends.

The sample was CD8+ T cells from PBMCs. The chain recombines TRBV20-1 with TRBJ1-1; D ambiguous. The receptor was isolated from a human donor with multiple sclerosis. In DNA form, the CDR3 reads TGCAGTGCTAGAGATCTGCTGAACACTGAAGCTTTCTTT. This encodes CSARDLLNTEAFF.